This TCR beta chain was identified during a study of T cell changes during pregnancy in multiple sclerosis. The CDR3 consists of 15 residues. V lost 5 bases to trimming and J lost 1 base, with 12 bases between them. Germline lookup yields CDR1 LNHDA and CDR2 SQIVND (reference sequence). Repertoires were generated with immunoSEQ multiplex PCR, while TCRdb's copy carries only in-frame clones and drops some. The sample shows 60,000 or so clones, roughly nine tenths of them seen only once. The sequence came from a female donor with multiple sclerosis, enrolled in a pregnancy study. The input for sequencing was peripheral blood, taken before pregnancy. V and J are TRBV19 and TRBJ1-3; perhaps TRBD1 as D (6 bases). CDR3 nucleotides: TGTGCCAGTAGTCCGGGGCAGGGGTCTGGAAACACCATATATTTT. It encodes CASSPGQGSGNTIYF. Drawing the rest from reference TRBV19 and TRBJ1-3, the complete variable domain is DGGITQSPKYLFRKEGQNVTLSCEQNLNHDAMYWYRQDPGQGLRLIYYSQIVNDFQKGDIAEGYSVSREKKESFPLTVTSAQKNPTAFYLCASSPGQGSGNTIYFGEGSWLTVV.